A single sample gave rise to the 13 T cell receptor beta chains below, sequenced in a study of human T cells and chemical hapten exposure. Specified time point: pre-sensitization, week 0. Treatment defined: therapeutic diphenylcyclopropenone sensitization with weekly scalp DPC. TCRdb reprocessed the RACE reads via MiXCR and lists one record per CDR3 protein. The data contain roughly 40,000 distinct CDR3 sequences, under 12% of them singletons. The specimen was whole blood, collected in connection with sensitization to the hapten diphenylcyclopropenone (DPC). Receptor source: a man under 40 with alopecia areata. Some clones in this sample may be carry-over from other donors' samples.

The chain is built from TRBV18 and TRBJ2-5; TRBD2 aligns across 10 bases. The CDR3 loop spans 16 amino acids. Germline lookup yields CDR1 KGHSH and CDR2 LQKENI. V gave up 1 base and J gave up 0 bases; unmatched junction bases: 2. The CDR3: CASSPLTSGYQETQYF. CDR3 DNA sequence: TGTGCCAGCTCACCACTGACTAGCGGGTACCAAGAGACCCAGTACTTC.

The chain joins TRBV6-2 or TRBV6-3 to TRBJ1-1, with D unclear. CDR3 length equals 13 residues. Per germline, CDR1 MNHEY and CDR2 SVGEGT. Trimming cost V 2 bases and J 6 bases, with 10 bases left between them. The CDR3 sequence: CASSYTERAEAFF. The CDR3 nucleotides read TGTGCCAGCAGTTACACCGAGCGGGCTGAAGCTTTCTTT.

This clonotype was counted between two and nine times. CDR3 protein: CASSWPSGGAFSGELFF. CDR3 nucleotide sequence: TGTGCCAGCAGCTGGCCCTCAGGGGGAGCTTTCTCCGGGGAGCTGTTTTTT. The chain uses TRBV11-3 and TRBJ2-2; 7 positions agree with TRBD1. Trimming at V came to 4 bases and at J to 6 bases, leaving 14 bases not matched to a gene. This CDR3 has 17 amino acids. CDR1 SGHNT and CDR2 YENEEA come from the germline V gene.

This clonotype was detected many times. V is TRBV29-1 and J is TRBJ1-1; D unclear. V lost 4 bases, J lost 0 bases, and 9 bases lay in between. Germline CDR1 and CDR2: SQVTM and ANQGSEA. This CDR3 is built from 13 residues. The CDR3 nucleotides read TGCAGCGTTGCCGAACAGTTGAACACTGAAGCTTTCTTT. This codes for CSVAEQLNTEAFF. The full variable domain, its missing parts supplied by reference TRBV29-1 and TRBJ1-1, is SAVISQKPSRDICQRGTSLTIQCQVDSQVTMMFWYRQQPGQSLTLIATANQGSEATYESGFVIDKFPISRPNLTFSTLTVSNMSPEDSSIYLCSVAEQLNTEAFFGQGTRLTVV.

In its sample, this clonotype was seen many times. This chain links TRBV9 with TRBJ2-5, with 8 bases fitting TRBD2. The CDR3 is 15 amino acids. V gave up 0 bases and J gave up 5 bases; unmatched junction bases: 6. Germline lookup yields CDR1 SGDLS and CDR2 YYNGEE. The CDR3 nucleotides read TGTGCCAGCAGCGTAGTCAGCGGGGGAGGCGAGACCCAGTACTTC. Translating gives CASSVVSGGGETQYF.

This clonotype was seen many times. This chain uses TRBV6-1 with TRBJ1-2, with TRBD1 identical over 7 bases. This CDR3 has 14 residues. V lost 8 bases and J lost 3; bases outside the gene matches: 9. Germline V gives CDR1 MNHNS, CDR2 SASEGT. CDR3 in DNA: TGTGCCAGCGCATATACAGGGGCTCACTATGGCTACACCTTC. Translating it yields CASAYTGAHYGYTF.

The chain couples TRBV12-3 or TRBV12-4 to TRBJ1-5; D remains unclear. Trimming removed 6 bases from V and 0 bases from J, with 9 bases in between. The CDR3 length is 14 residues. The CDR3 loop reads CASSPRASNQPQHF. CDR3 nucleotides: TGTGCCAGCAGCCCAAGGGCTAGCAATCAGCCCCAGCATTTT.

This clonotype was detected a few times. The chain links TRBV27 to TRBJ2-7; tentative D call: TRBD1 (6 bases). Trimming removed 2 bases at V and 7 bases at J, with 12 bases between. The germline V gene has CDR1 MNHEY and CDR2 SMNVEV (reference sequence). The CDR3 spans 13 residues. In DNA, the CDR3 is TGTGCCAGCAGTTTAGCCGGGACATCAGAGCAGTACGTC. Translated, it gives CASSLAGTSEQYV.

The V and J genes are TRBV9 and TRBJ2-7; the D gene could be TRBD1 or TRBD2 (6 bases each). Germline CDR1 is SGDLS and CDR2 is YYNGEE. Trimming took 4 bases from V and 3 from J, leaving 17 bases between them. The CDR3 is 15 amino acids. CDR3 sequence reads: CASSPKTGGVYEQYF. CDR3 nucleotides: TGTGCCAGCAGCCCCAAGACAGGCGGGGTCTACGAGCAGTACTTC.

The genes are TRBV18 and TRBJ1-3; possibly TRBD1 for D (6 bases). The CDR3 consists of 16 residues. Germline CDR1 and CDR2: KGHSH and LQKENI. V was clipped by 4 bases and J by 1 base, with 14 bases between them. DNA of the CDR3: TGTGCCAGCTCACTCGCGACAGGAACATCTGGAAACACCATATATTTT. Amino acids: CASSLATGTSGNTIYF.

The chain carries TRBV6-5 and TRBJ1-5; the match to TRBD1 covers 9 bases. V trimming: 6 bases; J trimming: 2 bases; junction bases outside the gene matches: 5. CDR1 and CDR2 (germline): MNHEY, SVGAGI. The length of the CDR3 is 15 residues. In DNA form, the CDR3 reads TGTGCCAGCAGCCTGGACAGGGGTGGCAATCAGCCCCAGCATTTT. Residues: CASSLDRGGNQPQHF.

This clonotype was seen at least ten times. This chain links TRBV7-6 with TRBJ2-5; TRBD2 matches at 7 bases. This CDR3 has 15 residues. V lost 3 bases to trimming and J lost 2 bases; unmatched junction nucleotides: 6. CDR1 is SGHVS, CDR2 FNYEAQ, per germline. CDR3 loop: CASSFRAGKQETQYF. CDR3 nucleotide sequence: TGTGCCAGCAGCTTCCGAGCGGGGAAACAAGAGACCCAGTACTTC.

This clonotype was counted many times. V is TRBV5-1 and J is TRBJ1-1; 8 bases line up with TRBD1. This CDR3 contains 18 residues. The germline gives CDR1 SGHRS, CDR2 YFSETQ. V gave up 1 base and J gave up 0 bases; unmatched junction bases: 11. In nucleotides, the CDR3 is TGCGCCAGCAGCTTGACCGGGACAGGTAGACGAATGAACACTGAAGCTTTCTTT. Protein product: CASSLTGTGRRMNTEAFF.